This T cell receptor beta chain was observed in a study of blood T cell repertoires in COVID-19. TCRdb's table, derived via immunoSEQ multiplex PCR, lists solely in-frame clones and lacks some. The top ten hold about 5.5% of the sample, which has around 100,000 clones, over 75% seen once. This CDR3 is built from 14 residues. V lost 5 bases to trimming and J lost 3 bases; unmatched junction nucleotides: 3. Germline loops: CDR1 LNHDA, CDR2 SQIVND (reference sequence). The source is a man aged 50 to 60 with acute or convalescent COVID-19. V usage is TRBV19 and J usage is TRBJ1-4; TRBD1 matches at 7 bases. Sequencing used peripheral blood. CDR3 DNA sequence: TGTGCCAGTAGTCCCACAGGGGCTAATGAAAAACTGTTTTTT. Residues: CASSPTGANEKLFF.